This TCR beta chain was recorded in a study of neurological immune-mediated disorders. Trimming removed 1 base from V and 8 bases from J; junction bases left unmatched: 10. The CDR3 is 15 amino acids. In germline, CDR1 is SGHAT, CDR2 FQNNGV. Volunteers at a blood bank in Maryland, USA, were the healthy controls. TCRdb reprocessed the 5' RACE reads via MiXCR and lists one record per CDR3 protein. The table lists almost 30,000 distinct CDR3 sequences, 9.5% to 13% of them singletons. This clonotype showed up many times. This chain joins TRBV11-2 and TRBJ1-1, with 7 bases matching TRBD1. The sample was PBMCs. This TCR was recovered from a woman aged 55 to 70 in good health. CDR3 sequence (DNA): TGTGCCAGCAGCTTAGGAAGGCAGGGGGTCGCCGAAGCTTTCTTT. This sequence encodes CASSLGRQGVAEAFF.